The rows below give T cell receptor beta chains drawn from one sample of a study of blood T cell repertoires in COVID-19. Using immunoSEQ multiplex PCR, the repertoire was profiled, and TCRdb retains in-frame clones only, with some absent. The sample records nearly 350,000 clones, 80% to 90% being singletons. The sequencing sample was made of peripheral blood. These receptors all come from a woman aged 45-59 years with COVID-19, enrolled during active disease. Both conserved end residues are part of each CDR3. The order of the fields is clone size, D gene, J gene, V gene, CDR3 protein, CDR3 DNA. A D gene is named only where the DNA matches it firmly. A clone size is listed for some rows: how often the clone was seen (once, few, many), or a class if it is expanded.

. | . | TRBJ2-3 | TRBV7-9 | CASSLAGSGLDTQYF | TGTGCCAGCAGCTTAGCTGGGTCGGGACTCGATACGCAGTATTTT
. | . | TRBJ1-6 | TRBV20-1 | CSASGGWDSPLHF | TGCAGTGCTAGTGGAGGGTGGGATTCACCCCTCCACTTT
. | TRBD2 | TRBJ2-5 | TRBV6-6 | CASSPIPGGPSGNNQETQYF | TGTGCCAGCAGTCCCATACCCGGGGGCCCTAGCGGGAATAACCAAGAGACCCAGTACTTC
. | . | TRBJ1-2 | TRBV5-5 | CASSEGSGSKHGYTF | TGTGCCAGCAGCGAAGGATCAGGATCCAAGCATGGCTACACCTTC
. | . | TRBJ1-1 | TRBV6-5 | CASSYSIAGMNTEAFF | TGTGCCAGCAGTTACTCGATTGCAGGAATGAACACTGAAGCTTTCTTT
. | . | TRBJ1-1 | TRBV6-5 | CASSLDRNTEAFF | TGTGCCAGCAGCTTGGACAGAAACACTGAAGCTTTCTTT
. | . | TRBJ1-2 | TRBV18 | CASSPAGNNYGYTF | TGTGCCAGCTCACCCGCGGGGAACAACTATGGCTACACCTTC
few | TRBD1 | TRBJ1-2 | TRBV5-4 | CASSYPPGQNYGYTF | TGTGCCAGCAGTTATCCTCCGGGACAGAACTATGGCTACACCTTC
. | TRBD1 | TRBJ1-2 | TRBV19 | CAAGGRENYGYTF | TGTGCCGCAGGGGGCAGAGAGAACTATGGCTACACCTTC
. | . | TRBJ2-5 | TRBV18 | CASSPGQQETQYF | TGTGCCAGCTCACCCGGACAACAAGAGACCCAGTACTTC
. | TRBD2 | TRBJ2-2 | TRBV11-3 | CASSPLLAGGTGELFF | TGTGCCAGCAGCCCCTTACTAGCGGGAGGCACCGGGGAGCTGTTTTTT